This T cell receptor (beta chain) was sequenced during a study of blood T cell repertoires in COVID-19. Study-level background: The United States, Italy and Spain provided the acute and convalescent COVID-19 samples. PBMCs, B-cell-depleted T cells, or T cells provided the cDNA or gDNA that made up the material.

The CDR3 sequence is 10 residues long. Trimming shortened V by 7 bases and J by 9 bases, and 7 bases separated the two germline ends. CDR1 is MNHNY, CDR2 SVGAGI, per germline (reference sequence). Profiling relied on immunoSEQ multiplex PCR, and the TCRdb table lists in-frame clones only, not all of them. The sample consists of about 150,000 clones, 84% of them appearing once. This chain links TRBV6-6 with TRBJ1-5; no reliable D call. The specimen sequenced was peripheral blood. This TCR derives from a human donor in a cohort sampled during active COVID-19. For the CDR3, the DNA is TGTGCCAGCATCTGGAGGCCCCAGCATTTT. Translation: CASIWRPQHF.